The clone carrying this T cell receptor beta chain was counted between two and nine times. Its specificity is unknown. RNA transcripts yielded amplified TCR beta CDR3 regions. A set of HTBI primers served as the primers for a first-round RT-PCR of the TCR CDR3. TCRdb reanalysed the multiplex PCR reads using MiXCR and keeps one entry per CDR3 protein. The sample has about 380,000 distinct CDR3 sequences; about 18% are singletons. This entry comes from a study of T cells in Graves' hyperthyroidism and ophthalmopathy. In the study overall: Upon initial diagnosis and before any treatment, peripheral blood was collected.

Under 3 months was the duration of disease in ophthalmopathy patients, who also had a Clinical Activity Score of at least 3 and a NOSPECS grade of at least 4. V was clipped by 8 bases and J by 7 bases; unmatched bases: 9. This CDR3 is 14 amino acids long. Germline V lookup: CDR1 SNHLY, CDR2 FYNNEI. Study-wide points: Median prediction lead before ophthalmopathy onset was 6 to 8 months with the model.

Sequencing was done on a sample of blood. The chain has TRBV2 and TRBJ2-2, with TRBD1 matching over 8 bases. The sequence was collected from a man aged 18 to 29 with Graves' ophthalmopathy. CDR3 bases: TGTGCCAGCGGAGGACAGGGTTGGGGCGGGGAGCTGTTTTTT. Residues: CASGGQGWGGELFF.